One sample yielded the 19 T cell receptor beta chains listed below, sequenced in a study of T-cell reconstitution after alpha-beta-depleted transplantation in children. Using unique molecular identifiers, the investigators prepared the TCRbeta library. TCRdb reprocessed the PCR reads with MiXCR, giving one entry per CDR3 protein. Of 700,000 to 950,000 distinct CDR3 sequences listed, roughly 16% are singletons. The sample in question was PBMCs, mostly from graft donor cells, obtained 360 days after TCRalphabeta/CD19-depleted stem cell transplant. These receptor sequences come from a male patient younger than 18 who had a stem cell transplant for acute lymphoblastic leukemia, so the T cells may come from the graft donor.

V gene TRBV7-8 combines with J gene TRBJ2-2, with TRBD2 identical over 13 bases. Germline assignment: CDR1 SGHVS and CDR2 FQNEAQ. The CDR3 contains 16 residues. Trimming cost V 5 bases and J 9 bases; bases outside gene matches: 9. Written as DNA, the CDR3 is TGTGCCAGCAGCCAGGGACTAGCGGGACTCCTCCGGGAGCTGTTTTTT. Translation: CASSQGLAGLLRELFF.

This clonotype was recorded at least ten times. The V gene is TRBV29-1, the J gene TRBJ2-5; 14 bases are a match to TRBD2. The CDR3 is made up of 15 amino acids. Germline V gives CDR1 SQVTM, CDR2 ANQGSEA. V lost 4 bases and J lost 1; bases outside the gene matches: 2. The DNA for the CDR3 is TGCAGCGTTGGAGGGACTAGCGGGAGCCAAGAGACCCAGTACTTC. Translation gives CSVGGTSGSQETQYF.

The sample holds a few counts of this clonotype. J is TRBJ2-7 and V is TRBV12-3 or TRBV12-4; 9 bases map to TRBD1. CDR3 size: 17 residues. The ends lost 4 bases at V and 3 bases at J; junction bases unmatched: 13. The CDR3 sequence: CASSSTIGQGTGYEQYF. In DNA, the CDR3 is TGTGCCAGCAGTTCAACAATAGGACAGGGGACAGGCTACGAGCAGTACTTC.

In this sample, this clonotype turned up a few times. The chain combines TRBV9 with TRBJ2-1, with 8 bases that match TRBD2. J was trimmed by 7 bases and V by 4 bases; bases with no gene match: 10. The CDR3 covers 15 residues. The germline CDR1 and CDR2 sequences are SGDLS and YYNGEE. CDR3 sequence (DNA): TGTGCCAGCAGCCCAAGCGGGAGTTGGATGAATGAGCAGTTCTTC. Its protein is CASSPSGSWMNEQFF. Filled out from reference TRBV9 and TRBJ2-1, the complete variable domain reads DSGVTQTPKHLITATGQRVTLRCSPRSGDLSVYWYQQSLDQGLQFLIQYYNGEERAKGNILERFSAQQFPDLHSELNLSSLELGDSALYFCASSPSGSWMNEQFFGPGTRLTVL.

A few counts support this clonotype. V gene TRBV12-3 or TRBV12-4 combines with J gene TRBJ1-2; no clear D. V gave up 6 bases and J gave up 8 bases, with 13 bases separating them. The CDR3 is 12 residues long. This CDR3 reads CASRRVVGGYTF. The CDR3 nucleotides read TGTGCCAGCAGAAGGGTGGTTGGCGGCTACACCTTC.

The chain is built from TRBV12-3 or TRBV12-4 and TRBJ2-1; D is uncertain. Trimming stripped 2 bases from V and 8 bases from J, with 10 bases between. The length of the CDR3 is 13 residues. The CDR3 sequence is CASSLLEFHEQFF. In DNA form, the CDR3 reads TGTGCCAGCAGTTTATTGGAGTTCCATGAGCAGTTCTTC.

The chain is built from TRBV7-2 and TRBJ2-5, with a weak D call TRBD2 (5 bases). Trimming took 5 bases from V and 5 from J, leaving 21 bases between them. The CDR3 is 16 amino acids. CDR1 and CDR2 (germline): SGHTA, FQGNSA. CDR3: CASSPPGLAYAETQYF. The CDR3 bases are TGTGCCAGCAGCCCCCCCGGGCTAGCTTATGCGGAGACCCAGTACTTC.

The chain has TRBV11-2 and TRBJ2-3, with 13 bases that match TRBD2. V dropped 5 bases and J dropped 4; count of bases not matched to a gene: 12. The CDR3 is 18 amino acids. Looked up from germline, CDR1 is SGHAT and CDR2 is FQNNGV. CDR3 coding DNA: TGTGCCAGCAGCGGAACAGGACTAGCGGGAGCGAGGGCAGATACGCAGTATTTT. This sequence encodes CASSGTGLAGARADTQYF.

This chain links TRBV5-1 with TRBJ1-5; 8 nucleotides match TRBD1. CDR3 size: 15 residues. In germline, CDR1 is SGHRS, CDR2 YFSETQ. V shed 4 bases and J 7 bases; nucleotides not matched to a gene: 10. CDR3 region: CASSETGAQEQPQHF. The CDR3 DNA reads TGCGCCAGCAGCGAGACAGGGGCGCAGGAACAGCCCCAGCATTTT.

The gene calls are TRBV4-1 and TRBJ2-1, with D perhaps given as TRBD1 or TRBD2 (5 bases each). The V end lost 0 bases, the J end lost 5 bases, and 11 bases lay between the germline ends. The CDR3 is 15 residues long. Germline V gene data show CDR1 as MGHRA and CDR2 as YSYEKL. CDR3 region: CASSQDQGPNNEQFF. The CDR3 DNA follows: TGCGCCAGCAGCCAAGATCAGGGACCTAACAATGAGCAGTTCTTC.

This clonotype has just a few counts. This chain uses TRBV18 with TRBJ1-2, with D possibly TRBD1 on 5 matching bases. The CDR3 sequence is 15 residues long. The V and J ends lost 0 bases and 4 bases respectively, with 12 bases between them. Looked up from germline, CDR1 is KGHSH and CDR2 is LQKENI. The CDR3 DNA reads as TGTGCCAGCTCACCACCGGGAAAAGGGGCCTATGGCTACACCTTC. It is translated as CASSPPGKGAYGYTF.

This clonotype was seen more than once but under ten times. The V call is TRBV15, the J call TRBJ2-7, with D perhaps TRBD1 (6 bases). This CDR3 contains 16 residues. Germline CDR1 LNHNV, CDR2 YYDKDF (reference sequence). The V end lost 1 base, the J end lost 4 bases, and 17 bases lay between the germline ends. The CDR3 reads CATSRVRGRGRYEQYF. CDR3 bases: TGTGCCACCAGCAGAGTCCGGGGCAGGGGTCGGTACGAGCAGTACTTC.

The chain carries TRBV29-1 and TRBJ2-7, with D maybe TRBD1 (7 bases). Deletions cut 7 bases from V and 4 bases from J, with 26 bases between. This CDR3 is 16 amino acids long. Germline values: CDR1 SQVTM, CDR2 ANQGSEA. This CDR3 reads CSASGGNQGKKYEQYF. CDR3 sequence (DNA): TGCAGCGCCTCAGGGGGGAATCAGGGTAAGAAGTACGAGCAGTACTTC.

The V call is TRBV5-1, the J call TRBJ1-5, with TRBD1 as a possible D gene (5 bases). The CDR3 length is 13 residues. Trimming removed 4 bases from V and 5 bases from J, with 10 bases in between. CDR1 SGHRS and CDR2 YFSETQ come from the germline V gene. This chain's CDR3 is CASSVGRDQPQHF. In nucleotides, the CDR3 is TGCGCCAGCAGCGTTGGCAGGGATCAGCCCCAGCATTTT.

As DNA, the CDR3 is TGTGCCAGCAGCTTAACGGGTAGTCGGACTGAAGCTTTCTTT. It yields the protein CASSLTGSRTEAFF. The V gene is TRBV7-6, the J gene TRBJ1-1, with D hard to call. The CDR3 consists of 14 residues. V was shortened by 2 bases and J by 5 bases, with 12 bases between the two germline ends. CDR1 is SGHVS, CDR2 FNYEAQ, per germline.

The chain recombines TRBV7-2 with TRBJ2-5; D is possibly TRBD1 (6 bases). This CDR3 is built from 17 residues. Germline CDR1 is SGHTA and CDR2 is FQGNSA. Trimming took off 5 bases at V and 0 bases at J, with 19 bases between the two ends. CDR3: CASSPGPGQKYQETQYF. Here the CDR3 DNA reads TGTGCCAGCAGCCCAGGCCCGGGACAAAAGTACCAAGAGACCCAGTACTTC.

The genes are TRBV5-1 and TRBJ2-7; the D gene is possibly TRBD2 (5 bases). This CDR3 spans 16 amino acids. Trimming pared 0 bases from V and 3 bases from J, leaving 16 bases between. Germline loops: CDR1 SGHRS, CDR2 YFSETQ. DNA of the CDR3: TGCGCCAGCAGCTTGGTACGAGGGAGAAGCGTCTACGAGCAGTACTTC. Its protein product is CASSLVRGRSVYEQYF.

The table lists this clonotype with many counts. The V call is TRBV5-1, the J call TRBJ2-7; no clear D gene. The ends were cut back, 3 bases at V and 6 bases at J, with 10 bases in the middle. The CDR3 runs 12 residues. Germline lookup yields CDR1 SGHRS and CDR2 YFSETQ. The CDR3 region is CASSSSGVEQYF. The CDR3 DNA sequence: TGCGCCAGCAGCTCCTCAGGAGTCGAGCAGTACTTC.

This clonotype was counted between two and nine times. This chain uses TRBV10-1 with TRBJ2-7; D call uncertain. The V end was cut by 3 bases, the J end by 5 bases, with 14 bases between. This CDR3 spans 14 amino acids. The germline V gene encodes CDR1 WNHNN and CDR2 SYGVQD (reference sequence). The CDR3 DNA is TGCGCCAGCAGTGAATATTCTAGTGATCACGAGCAGTACTTC. This sequence encodes CASSEYSSDHEQYF.